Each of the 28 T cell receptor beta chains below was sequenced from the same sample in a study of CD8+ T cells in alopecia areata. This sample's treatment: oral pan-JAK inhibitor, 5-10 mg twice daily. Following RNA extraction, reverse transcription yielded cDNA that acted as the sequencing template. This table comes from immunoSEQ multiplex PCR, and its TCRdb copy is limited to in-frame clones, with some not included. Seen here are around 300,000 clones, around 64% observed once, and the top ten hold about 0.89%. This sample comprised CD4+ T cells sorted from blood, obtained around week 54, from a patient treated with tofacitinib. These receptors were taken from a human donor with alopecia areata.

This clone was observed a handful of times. The DNA of the CDR3 is TGTGCCAGCAAGGGGCGGGGTGAAAATGAGCAGTTCTTC. Encoded protein: CASKGRGENEQFF. The chain is built from TRBV7-2 and TRBJ2-1; tentatively, D is TRBD2 (6 bases). This CDR3 has 13 amino acids. Trimming shortened V by 7 bases and J by 7 bases, and 14 bases separated the two germline ends. Germline CDR1 and CDR2: SGHTA and FQGNSA.

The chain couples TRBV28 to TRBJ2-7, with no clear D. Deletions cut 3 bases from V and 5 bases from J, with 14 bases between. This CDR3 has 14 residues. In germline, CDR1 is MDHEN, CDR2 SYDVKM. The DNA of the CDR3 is TGTGCCAGCAGTTTGATAGTACGTTTCCACGAGCAGTACTTC. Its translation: CASSLIVRFHEQYF.

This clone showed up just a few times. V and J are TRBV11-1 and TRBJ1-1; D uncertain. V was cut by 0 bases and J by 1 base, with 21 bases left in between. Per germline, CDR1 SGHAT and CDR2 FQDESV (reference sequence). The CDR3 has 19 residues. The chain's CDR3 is CASSLARTRIGRANTEAFF. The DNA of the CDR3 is TGTGCCAGCAGCTTAGCGCGCACCAGAATTGGCCGAGCGAACACTGAAGCTTTCTTT.

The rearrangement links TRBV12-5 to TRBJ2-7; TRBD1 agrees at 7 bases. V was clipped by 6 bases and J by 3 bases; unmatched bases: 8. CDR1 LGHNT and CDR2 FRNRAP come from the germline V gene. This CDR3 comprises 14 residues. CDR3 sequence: CASGARGQIYEQYF. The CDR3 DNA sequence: TGTGCTAGTGGCGCGAGGGGACAGATCTACGAGCAGTACTTC.

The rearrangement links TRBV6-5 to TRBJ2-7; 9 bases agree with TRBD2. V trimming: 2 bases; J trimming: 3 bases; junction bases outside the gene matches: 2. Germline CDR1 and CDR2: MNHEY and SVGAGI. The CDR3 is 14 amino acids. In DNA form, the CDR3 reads TGTGCCAGCAGTTACGCACTAGCGGGCTACGAGCAGTACTTC. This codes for CASSYALAGYEQYF.

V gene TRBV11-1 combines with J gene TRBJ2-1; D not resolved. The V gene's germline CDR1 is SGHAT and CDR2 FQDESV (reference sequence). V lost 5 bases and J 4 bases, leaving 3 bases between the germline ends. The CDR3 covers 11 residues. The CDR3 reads CASSPYNEQFF. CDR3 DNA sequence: TGTGCCAGCAGCCCGTACAATGAGCAGTTCTTC.

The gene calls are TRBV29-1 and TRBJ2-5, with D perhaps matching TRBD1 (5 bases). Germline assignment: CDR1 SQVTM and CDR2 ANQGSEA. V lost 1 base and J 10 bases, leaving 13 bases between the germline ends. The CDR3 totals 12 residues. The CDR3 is CSVEVQAKGQYF. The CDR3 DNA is TGCAGCGTTGAAGTACAGGCCAAGGGCCAGTACTTC.

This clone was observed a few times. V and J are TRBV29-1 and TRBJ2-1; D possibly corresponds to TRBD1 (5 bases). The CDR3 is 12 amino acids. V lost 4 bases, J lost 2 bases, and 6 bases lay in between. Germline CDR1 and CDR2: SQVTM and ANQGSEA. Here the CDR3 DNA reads TGCAGCGTTGGACAGACCTACAATGAGCAGTTCTTC. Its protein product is CSVGQTYNEQFF.

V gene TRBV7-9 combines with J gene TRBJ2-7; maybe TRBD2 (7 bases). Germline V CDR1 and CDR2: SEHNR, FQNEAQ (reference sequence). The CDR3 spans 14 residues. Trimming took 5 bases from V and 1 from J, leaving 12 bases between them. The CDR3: CASSSGTPSYEQYF. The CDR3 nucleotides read TGTGCCAGCAGCAGCGGGACACCGTCCTACGAGCAGTACTTC.

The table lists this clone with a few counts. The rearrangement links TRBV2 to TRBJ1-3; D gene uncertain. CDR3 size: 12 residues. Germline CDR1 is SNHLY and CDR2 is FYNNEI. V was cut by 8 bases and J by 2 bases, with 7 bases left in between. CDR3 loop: CASGETGNTIYF. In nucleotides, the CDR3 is TGTGCCAGCGGGGAAACTGGAAACACCATATATTTT. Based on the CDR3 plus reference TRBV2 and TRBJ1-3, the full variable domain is EPEVTQTPSHQVTQMGQEVILRCVPISNHLYFYWYRQILGQKVEFLVSFYNNEISEKSEIFDDQFSVERPDGSNFTLKIRSTKLEDSAMYFCASGETGNTIYFGEGSWLTVV.

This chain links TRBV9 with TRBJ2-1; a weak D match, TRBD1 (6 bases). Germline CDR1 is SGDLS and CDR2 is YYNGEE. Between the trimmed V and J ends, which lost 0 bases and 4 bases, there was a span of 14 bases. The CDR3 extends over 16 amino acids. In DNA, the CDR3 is TGTGCCAGCAGCGTAGTATCGGCTAGGGGGTACAATGAGCAGTTCTTC. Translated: CASSVVSARGYNEQFF.

CDR3 sequence: CASSVAPGIRPNTGELFF. For the CDR3, the DNA is TGTGCCAGCAGCGTAGCTCCGGGGATTAGACCGAACACCGGGGAGCTGTTTTTT. The V call is TRBV9, the J call TRBJ2-2; D might be TRBD2 (5 bases). The CDR3 runs 18 residues. V was cut by 0 bases and J by 0 bases, with 15 bases left in between. Germline-derived CDR1 and CDR2 are SGDLS and YYNGEE.

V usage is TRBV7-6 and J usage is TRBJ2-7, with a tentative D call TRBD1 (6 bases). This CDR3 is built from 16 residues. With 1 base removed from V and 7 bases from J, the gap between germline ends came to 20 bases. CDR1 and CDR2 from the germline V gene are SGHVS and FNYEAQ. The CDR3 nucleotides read TGTGCCAGCAGCTTAGAGTATTGGTCTTCAGGGGTTGAGCAGTACTTC. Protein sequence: CASSLEYWSSGVEQYF.

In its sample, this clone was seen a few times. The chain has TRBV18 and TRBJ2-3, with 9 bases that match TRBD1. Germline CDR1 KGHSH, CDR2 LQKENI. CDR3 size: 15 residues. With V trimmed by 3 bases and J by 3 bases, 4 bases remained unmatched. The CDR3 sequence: CASSPGQGTTDTQYF. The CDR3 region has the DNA TGTGCCAGCTCACCCGGACAGGGGACTACAGATACGCAGTATTTT.

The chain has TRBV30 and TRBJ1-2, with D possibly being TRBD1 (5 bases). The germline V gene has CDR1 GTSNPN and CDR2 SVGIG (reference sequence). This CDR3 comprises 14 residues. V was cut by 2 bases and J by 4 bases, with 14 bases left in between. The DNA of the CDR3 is TGTGCCTGGAGTCGTAGGGGCTCCCTCTATGGCTACACCTTC. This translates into CAWSRRGSLYGYTF.

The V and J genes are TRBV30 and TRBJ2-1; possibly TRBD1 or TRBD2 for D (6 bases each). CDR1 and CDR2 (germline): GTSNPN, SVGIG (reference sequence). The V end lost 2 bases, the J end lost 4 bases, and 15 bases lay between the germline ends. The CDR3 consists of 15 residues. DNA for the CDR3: TGTGCCTGGAGTAATCGGGGGCGTAGATACAATGAGCAGTTCTTC. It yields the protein CAWSNRGRRYNEQFF.

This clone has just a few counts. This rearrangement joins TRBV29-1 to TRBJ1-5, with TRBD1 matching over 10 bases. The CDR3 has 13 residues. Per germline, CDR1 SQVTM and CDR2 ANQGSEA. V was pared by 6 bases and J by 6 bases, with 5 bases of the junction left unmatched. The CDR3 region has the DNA TGCAGCGTCGACAGGGGGCAAGGTCAGCCCCAGCATTTT. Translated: CSVDRGQGQPQHF.

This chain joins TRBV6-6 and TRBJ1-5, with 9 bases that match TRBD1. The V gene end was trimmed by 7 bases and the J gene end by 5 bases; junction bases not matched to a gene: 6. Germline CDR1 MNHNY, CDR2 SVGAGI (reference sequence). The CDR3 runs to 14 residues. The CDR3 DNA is TGTGCCAGCACCGGGACAGGGTGGTATCAGCCCCAGCATTTT. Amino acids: CASTGTGWYQPQHF.

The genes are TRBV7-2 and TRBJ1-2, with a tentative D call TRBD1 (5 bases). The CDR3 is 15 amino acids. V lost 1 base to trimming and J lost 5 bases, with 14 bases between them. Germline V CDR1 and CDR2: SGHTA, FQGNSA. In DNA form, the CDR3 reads TGTGCCAGCAGCTTAGAGGCGAGGGGCGGGTATGGCTACACCTTC. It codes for CASSLEARGGYGYTF.

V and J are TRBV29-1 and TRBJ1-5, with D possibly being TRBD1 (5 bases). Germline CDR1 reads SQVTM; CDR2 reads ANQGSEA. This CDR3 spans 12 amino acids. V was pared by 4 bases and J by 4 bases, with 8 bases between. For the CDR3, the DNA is TGCAGCGTTGCCAACAGGAATCAGCCCCAGCATTTT. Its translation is CSVANRNQPQHF.

The CDR3 loop reads CASSAGKSYEQYF. CDR3 bases: TGTGCCAGCAGCGCGGGCAAGTCCTACGAGCAGTACTTC. The chain uses TRBV7-3 and TRBJ2-7, with D possibly TRBD2 on 5 matching bases. In germline, CDR1 is SGHTA, CDR2 FQGTGA. V lost 5 bases and J 1 base, leaving 9 bases between the germline ends. This CDR3 has 13 residues.

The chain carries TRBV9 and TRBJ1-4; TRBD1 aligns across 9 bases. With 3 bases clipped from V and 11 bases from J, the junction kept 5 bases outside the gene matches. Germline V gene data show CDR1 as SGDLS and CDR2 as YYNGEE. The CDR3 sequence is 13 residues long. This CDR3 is CASSGGTGRKLFF. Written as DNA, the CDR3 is TGTGCCAGCAGCGGAGGGACAGGGCGGAAACTGTTTTTT.

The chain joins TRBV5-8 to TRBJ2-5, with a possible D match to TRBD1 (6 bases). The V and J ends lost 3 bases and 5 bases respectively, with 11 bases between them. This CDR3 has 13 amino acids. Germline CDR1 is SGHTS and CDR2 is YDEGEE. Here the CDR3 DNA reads TGTGCCAGCAGCTCACAGGGTGTGGAGACCCAGTACTTC. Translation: CASSSQGVETQYF. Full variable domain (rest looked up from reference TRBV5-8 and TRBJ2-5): EAGVTQSPTHLIKTRGQQATLRCSPISGHTSVYWYQQALGLGLQFLLWYDEGEERNRGNFPPRFSGRQFPNYSSELNVNALELEDSALYLCASSSQGVETQYFGPGTRLLVL.

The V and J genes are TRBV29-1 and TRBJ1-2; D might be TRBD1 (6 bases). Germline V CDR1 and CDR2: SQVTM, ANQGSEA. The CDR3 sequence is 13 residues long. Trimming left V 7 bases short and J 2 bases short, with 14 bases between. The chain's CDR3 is CSAMTGANYGYTF. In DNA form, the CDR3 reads TGCAGCGCTATGACAGGAGCCAACTATGGCTACACCTTC.

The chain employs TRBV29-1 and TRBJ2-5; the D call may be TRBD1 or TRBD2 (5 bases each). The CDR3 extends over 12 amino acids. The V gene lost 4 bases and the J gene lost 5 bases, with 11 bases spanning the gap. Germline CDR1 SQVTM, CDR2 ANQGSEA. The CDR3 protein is CSVGGLRETQYF. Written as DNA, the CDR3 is TGCAGCGTTGGGGGGTTAAGGGAGACCCAGTACTTC.

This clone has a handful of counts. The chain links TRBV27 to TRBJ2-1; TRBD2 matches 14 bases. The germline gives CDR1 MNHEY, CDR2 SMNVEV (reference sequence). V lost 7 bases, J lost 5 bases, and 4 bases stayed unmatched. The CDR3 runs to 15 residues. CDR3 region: CASTPGLAGDNEQFF. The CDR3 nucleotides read TGTGCCAGCACCCCGGGACTAGCGGGGGACAATGAGCAGTTCTTC.

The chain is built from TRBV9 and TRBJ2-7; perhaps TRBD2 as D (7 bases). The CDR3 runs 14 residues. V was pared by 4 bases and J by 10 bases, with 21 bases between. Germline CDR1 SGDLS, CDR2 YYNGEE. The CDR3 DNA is TGTGCCAGCAGCTTCGGGGGGCGCGGTGTGTACCAGTACTTC. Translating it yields CASSFGGRGVYQYF. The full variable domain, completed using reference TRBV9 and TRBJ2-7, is DSGVTQTPKHLITATGQRVTLRCSPRSGDLSVYWYQQSLDQGLQFLIQYYNGEERAKGNILERFSAQQFPDLHSELNLSSLELGDSALYFCASSFGGRGVYQYFGPGTRLTVT.

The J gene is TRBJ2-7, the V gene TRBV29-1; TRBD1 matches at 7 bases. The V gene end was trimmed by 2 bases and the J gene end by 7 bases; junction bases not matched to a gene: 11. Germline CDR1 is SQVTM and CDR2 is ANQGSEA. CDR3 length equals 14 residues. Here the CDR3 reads CSVERGTAVGEQYF. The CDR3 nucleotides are TGCAGCGTTGAAAGGGGGACAGCAGTCGGGGAGCAGTACTTC.